This T cell receptor (beta chain) originates from a study of shared clonotypes between healthy human individuals. Germline V lookup: CDR1 LGHNT, CDR2 FRNRAP. V was trimmed by 0 bases and J by 3 bases, leaving 9 bases between them. The CDR3 runs to 16 residues. CD4+ cells yielded CD45RA+ naive and CD45RA-negative memory subsets. Sequencing was at deep level. The table came from immunoSEQ multiplex PCR; TCRdb's copy has only in-frame clones and leaves some out. The repertoire includes roughly 2.5 million clones, 85% to 95% of them detected once, and around 0.14% sits in the top ten. What was sequenced was naive CD4+ T cells sorted from blood. Subset here: CD45RA+ positively selected. This TCR was recovered from a man aged 18 to 30 in good health. The genes are TRBV12-5 and TRBJ2-6; D is unclear. The chain's CDR3 is CASGLVVPGGANVLTF. In nucleotides, the CDR3 is TGTGCTAGTGGTTTGGTAGTCCCCGGTGGGGCCAACGTCCTGACTTTC.